The clone carrying this T cell receptor beta chain was seen more than once but under ten times. TCR beta CDR3 sequences were amplified from RNA transcripts. Researchers ran a first-round RT-PCR on the TCR CDR3 using the HTBI primer set. TCRdb re-derived calls from the multiplex PCR reads in MiXCR, one entry per CDR3 protein. This table has some 440,000 distinct CDR3 sequences, approximately 15% appearing once. This entry is derived from a study of T cells in Graves' hyperthyroidism and ophthalmopathy. Germline V gene lookup returns CDR1 SGHDT and CDR2 YYEEEE. The junction had 9 bases not matched to a gene; V was cut back by 0 bases and J by 5 bases. The CDR3 sequence is 16 residues long.

Sample: blood. The gene calls are TRBV5-6 and TRBJ1-1, with 8 bases aligning to TRBD1. The clonotype comes from a woman aged 18-30 years with Graves' hyperthyroidism. The DNA of the CDR3 is TGTGCCAGCAGCTTGGCAGGGGGCGGAGGTAGGACTGAAGCTTTCTTT. Protein sequence: CASSLAGGGGRTEAFF.